This T cell receptor (gamma chain) was recovered during a study of Vδ1+ human thymocytes. The study's findings and limits: Unlike peripheral blood Vdelta1+ controls, thymic delta-chain sequences included about 20% Vdelta2 and few Vdelta3. In the thymus, TRG and TRD repertoires looked highly polyclonal with Gaussian CDR3 lengths.

Extracted RNA was reverse transcribed into cDNA. Multiplex PCR used pooled V-gene forward primers and a constant-region reverse primer to amplify CDR3s. TCRdb re-called the multiplex PCR reads through CATT. The repertoire holds tens of thousands of gamma-chain clones, around 20% seen once, with about 1.8% in the top ten. From germline, CDR1 is VTNTFY and CDR2 YDVSTARD (reference sequence). This CDR3 contains 16 residues. J gave up 7 bases and V 0 bases, and 15 bases lay outside the gene matches. Thymocytes were sorted as CD3+ TCRVdelta1+ TCRVdelta2- after alphabeta T cell depletion. Sorted Vdelta1+ thymocytes were about 97% to 99.6% pure. This clone was observed a handful of times. Antigen unknown.

This receptor was taken from a girl under three years old who had congenital heart surgery. The V and J genes are TRGV3 and TRGJ1 or TRGJ2. The sequencing sample was made of Vdelta1+ gamma-delta thymocytes from the thymus. Subset: FACS-sorted CD3+ TCRalphabeta- TCRVdelta1+ TCRVdelta2- thymocytes. The CDR3 nucleotides are TGTGCCACCTGGGACAGGCAGTATCCTCCCCTCTATAAGAAACTCTTT. The encoded protein is CATWDRQYPPLYKKLF.